What follows are 16 T cell receptor beta chains derived from one specimen sequenced in a study of blood T cell repertoires in COVID-19. Using immunoSEQ multiplex PCR, the repertoire was profiled, and TCRdb retains in-frame clones only, with some absent. Of 55,000 to 80,000 clones listed, around 85% are singletons. The sample was peripheral blood. Source of these receptors: a man in his 60s with acute or convalescent COVID-19.

V is TRBV7-9 and J is TRBJ1-3; D not resolved. The CDR3 consists of 14 residues. Germline V lookup: CDR1 SEHNR, CDR2 FQNEAQ (reference sequence). The V and J ends lost 5 bases and 7 bases respectively, with 15 bases between them. CDR3 DNA sequence: TGTGCCAGCAGCCTTCTCGAAGCCTTTAACACCATATATTTT. Its translation: CASSLLEAFNTIYF.

This sequence joins TRBV25-1 and TRBJ1-1, with 8 positions matching TRBD1. The junction had 1 base not matched to a gene; V was cut back by 6 bases and J by 1 base. This CDR3 is built from 13 residues. Looked up from germline, CDR1 is MGHDK and CDR2 is SYGVNS. This CDR3 is CASRGTGNTEAFF. DNA for the CDR3: TGTGCCAGCAGGGGGACAGGGAACACTGAAGCTTTCTTT.

The genes are TRBV6-5 and TRBJ1-5; TRBD1 matches 8 bases. The germline V gene has CDR1 MNHEY and CDR2 SVGAGI. With V trimmed by 2 bases and J by 5 bases, 5 bases remained unmatched. This CDR3 region has 15 residues. This chain's CDR3 is CASSYGPTGDQPQHF. In DNA, the CDR3 is TGTGCCAGCAGTTACGGCCCGACAGGGGATCAGCCCCAGCATTTT.

A single count supports this clone. The CDR3: CASSSSGSTDTQYF. The DNA of the CDR3 is TGTGCCAGCAGCTCTAGCGGAAGCACAGATACGCAGTATTTT. This sequence joins TRBV7-3 and TRBJ2-3; 7 positions agree with TRBD2. The CDR3 covers 14 residues. The V segment lost 4 bases and the J segment 0 bases; nucleotides outside the gene matches: 1. Per the germline V gene, CDR1 is SGHTA and CDR2 is FQGTGA.

This clone was observed a handful of times. The rearrangement uses TRBV11-3 and TRBJ2-2; D not resolved. The CDR3 runs to 13 residues. Per the germline V gene, CDR1 is SGHNT and CDR2 is YENEEA. V lost 8 bases, J lost 4 bases, and 11 bases lay in between. DNA of the CDR3: TGTGCCAGCGGCAACCCAGGCACCGGGGAGCTGTTTTTT. Protein product: CASGNPGTGELFF.

V usage is TRBV6-5 and J usage is TRBJ1-2; D is uncertain. Per germline, CDR1 MNHEY and CDR2 SVGAGI. The CDR3 runs 15 residues. Trimming removed 0 bases from V and 4 bases from J, with 12 bases in between. In DNA, the CDR3 is TGTGCCAGCAGTTACTCGGTTAGTCAATTCTATGGCTACACCTTC. Protein product: CASSYSVSQFYGYTF.

This chain uses TRBV6-5 with TRBJ1-5; a weak D match, TRBD1 (6 bases). The V gene's germline CDR1 is MNHEY and CDR2 SVGAGI. Deletions cut 6 bases from V and 6 bases from J, with 18 bases between. The CDR3 runs to 15 residues. The CDR3 is CASSRTGTGGQPQHF. The CDR3 DNA is TGTGCCAGCAGCCGAACAGGGACCGGTGGTCAGCCCCAGCATTTT.

This rearrangement joins TRBV4-3 to TRBJ2-5; D is perhaps TRBD2 (5 bases). In germline, CDR1 is LGHNA, CDR2 YSLEER. Trimming removed 0 bases at V and 2 bases at J, with 10 bases between. The CDR3 consists of 15 residues. The CDR3 nucleotides read TGCGCCAGCAGCCAAGAAAAGACTATACAAGAGACCCAGTACTTC. Its translation: CASSQEKTIQETQYF.

This clone has only one observation. The chain has TRBV21-1 and TRBJ2-1; the table's D call, TRBD2, was not checked against the DNA. TRBV21-1 is an annotated pseudogene. The CDR3 is made up of 15 amino acids. The CDR3: CASSKLTSSLNEQFF. The CDR3 nucleotides read TGTGCCAGCAGCAAACTGACTAGCTCCCTCAATGAGCAGTTCTTC.

This clone was detected only a few times. The chain has TRBV28 and TRBJ1-2; D might be TRBD1 (5 bases). V was shortened by 4 bases and J by 5 bases, with 11 bases between the two germline ends. This CDR3 has 13 residues. CDR1 and CDR2 from the germline V gene are MDHEN and SYDVKM. The CDR3 DNA reads as TGTGCCAGCAGTTCTGGGACTTGGTATGGCTACACCTTC. As protein: CASSSGTWYGYTF.

The genes are TRBV28 and TRBJ1-3; D is undetermined. There are 14 residues in the CDR3. V lost 4 bases and J lost 0, with 7 bases in between. In germline, CDR1 is MDHEN, CDR2 SYDVKM. CDR3 residues: CASSSTLSGNTIYF. CDR3 nucleotide sequence: TGTGCCAGCAGTTCTACCCTCTCTGGAAACACCATATATTTT.

CDR3 amino acids: CASSLVQGASTDTQYF. CDR3 coding DNA: TGTGCCAGCAGCTTAGTTCAGGGGGCGAGCACAGATACGCAGTATTTT. The chain is built from TRBV11-2 and TRBJ2-3, with 8 bases identical to TRBD1. This CDR3 contains 16 residues. J lost 0 bases, V lost 1 base, and 3 bases had no gene match. Germline loops: CDR1 SGHAT, CDR2 FQNNGV.

CDR3 residues: CASSLYLGQGSYEQYF. In DNA form, the CDR3 reads TGTGCCAGCAGCTTGTACCTGGGACAGGGGTCCTACGAGCAGTACTTC. V gene TRBV11-2 combines with J gene TRBJ2-7, with 10 bases fitting TRBD1. The trim removed 3 bases at V and 1 base at J, leaving 6 bases unmatched. Germline V gene lookup returns CDR1 SGHAT and CDR2 FQNNGV. The CDR3 is 16 residues long.

The rearrangement uses TRBV4-3 and TRBJ2-3; 15 bases are a match to TRBD2. There are 17 residues in the CDR3. Germline V gene data show CDR1 as LGHNA and CDR2 as YSLEER. The V segment lost 4 bases and the J segment 6 bases; nucleotides outside the gene matches: 8. CDR3 DNA sequence: TGCGCCAGCAGCCCTCTGGGACTAGCGGGAGGAATGGATACGCAGTATTTT. Translation gives CASSPLGLAGGMDTQYF.

The chain couples TRBV5-8 to TRBJ2-1; TRBD2 aligns across 7 bases. With 4 bases clipped from V and 0 bases from J, the junction kept 4 bases outside the gene matches. The CDR3 is made up of 15 amino acids. CDR1 SGHTS and CDR2 YDEGEE come from the germline V gene. The CDR3 here is CASSPAGYSYNEQFF. The DNA for the CDR3 is TGTGCCAGCAGCCCAGCGGGATACTCCTACAATGAGCAGTTCTTC.

The V call is TRBV3-1 (or the pseudogene TRBV3-2), the J call TRBJ1-2; 7 nucleotides line up with TRBD1. The CDR3 totals 16 residues. Germline values: CDR1 LGHDT, CDR2 YNNKEL (reference sequence). V shed 0 bases and J 9 bases; nucleotides not matched to a gene: 13. In nucleotides, the CDR3 is TGTGCCAGCAGCCAAGAGCTCCCTAGGCAGGGGGGACGCTACACCTTC. This gives the protein CASSQELPRQGGRYTF.